This entry is about one T cell receptor beta chain. This sample stems from a study of blood T cell repertoires in COVID-19. Turning to the study itself: Acute-phase and convalescent COVID-19 samples originated in the United States, Italy and Spain. The cDNA or gDNA used as material had been derived from T cells, B-cell-depleted T cells, or PBMCs.

In the original processing: Estimates of nucleated cell counts were drawn from the amplification of reference gene primers. Assay: immunoSEQ multiplex PCR; the TCRdb copy retains only in-frame clones and omits some. The DNA gave D and trimming, while V, J and clone size come from that table. The sample yields 85,000 to 120,000 clones, about 80% seen once. Losses at the gene ends were 4 bases for V and 9 bases for J; bases not matched to a gene: 5. Germline assignment: CDR1 LNHDA and CDR2 SQIVND (reference sequence). The CDR3 has 13 amino acids. The V call is TRBV19, the J call TRBJ2-1, with 8 bases matching TRBD1. Sequenced input: peripheral blood. This TCR was sampled from a woman aged 60-70 years with acute or convalescent COVID-19. CDR3 protein: CASSTVDRGEQFF. For the CDR3, the DNA is TGTGCCAGTAGTACCGTAGACAGGGGTGAGCAGTTCTTC.